This T cell receptor beta chain was captured in a study of T-cell memory formation after mild COVID-19. Study conclusions and caveats: Proof of SARS-CoV-2 specificity was absent for the second-wave clones that crested on day 37. Certain responding clones were present in pre-infection memory, suggesting participation of cross-reactive memory.

Comments on this clonotype: What it binds is not known.

CDR1 and CDR2 (germline): LNHDA, SQIVND (reference sequence). With 8 bases removed from V and 1 base from J, the gap between germline ends came to 14 bases. The CDR3 spans 14 residues. TCR alpha and TCR beta cDNA libraries carrying sample barcodes and UMIs were produced by 5'RACE using constant-segment primers. TCRdb re-derived calls from the 5' RACE reads in MiXCR, one entry per CDR3 protein. The sample has about 560,000 distinct CDR3 sequences, around 17% seen once. This TCR was recovered from an adult woman who had mild COVID-19 (a few samples of this study predate the infection). Cell type and time point are not known. The sample taken for sequencing was PBMCs or a T cell subset sorted from them (not recorded which). The rearrangement joins TRBV19 to TRBJ1-1; D remains ambiguous. CDR3 in amino acids: CASAHSSRNTEAFF. The CDR3 DNA reads TGTGCCAGTGCACACTCTTCCAGGAACACTGAAGCTTTCTTT.